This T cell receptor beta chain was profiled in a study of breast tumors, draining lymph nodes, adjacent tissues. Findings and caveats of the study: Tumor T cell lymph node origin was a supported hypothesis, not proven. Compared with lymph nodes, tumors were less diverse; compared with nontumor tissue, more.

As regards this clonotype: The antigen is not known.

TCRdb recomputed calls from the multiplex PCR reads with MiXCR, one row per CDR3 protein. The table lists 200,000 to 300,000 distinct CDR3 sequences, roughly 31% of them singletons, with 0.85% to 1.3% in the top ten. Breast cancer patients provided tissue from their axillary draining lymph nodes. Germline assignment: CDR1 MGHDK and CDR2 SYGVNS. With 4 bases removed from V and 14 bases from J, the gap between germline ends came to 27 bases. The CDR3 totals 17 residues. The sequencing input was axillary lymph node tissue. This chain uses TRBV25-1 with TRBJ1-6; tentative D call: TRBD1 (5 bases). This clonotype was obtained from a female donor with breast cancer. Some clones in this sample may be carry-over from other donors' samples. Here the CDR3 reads CASSAREGPGMGWALHF. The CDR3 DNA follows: TGTGCCAGCAGTGCTAGAGAGGGGCCGGGGATGGGATGGGCCCTCCACTTT.